This T cell receptor (beta chain) comes out of a study of shared clonotypes between healthy human individuals (dated by TCRdb to 2020 to 2021). Background on the whole study: The cohort comprised a couple of women and a few men aged 18 to 49 years. Per donor, three plates each were used for CD4 naive and CD4 memory, two for CD8 naive, and one for CD8 memory. Blood TCR repertoires of about 5 healthy adults were deeply sequenced to estimate repertoire size and the extent of clonotype sharing between individuals. Leukapheresis yielded between about 0.94 and 8.9 billion PBMCs per donor. Different laboratories and diverse techniques were used to prepare libraries and sequence TCR repertoires, to increase sequencing depth and limit assay-specific biases. What the work shows at the level of the full study, not this receptor alone: Rarefaction of sorted-subset datasets indicated incomplete sequencing despite the large sequencing depth. Based on pairwise subsampling, the degree of clonotype sharing among donors was expected to be affected by sequencing depth. Larger estimated clonotype richness was generally found for naive subsets than for memory subsets. Clonotypes shared by all four sorted-subset donors showed higher generation probabilities than non-shared clonotypes. Because the study included only a small number of donors, the genetic and exposure-history diversity represented was limited. Sampling was restricted to blood, and TCR repertoires in tissue are likely to differ from TCR repertoires in blood. When four donors were compared, the shared fraction of clonotypes was around 5% for naive CD4, approximately 3.3% for naive CD8, 2% to 2.5% for memory CD4, and around 0.37% for memory CD8.

The donors were healthy, HIV-negative adults who had no recently reported acute infections or vaccinations. Only Caucasian adults living in Nashville, Tennessee, USA were represented among the donors. CD4+ T cells were enriched by magnetic negative selection, after which naive cells were positively selected on CD45RA and the negative fraction was taken as the memory subset. After blood collection by leukapheresis, PBMCs were isolated using Ficoll-Histopaque density gradient centrifugation and then cryopreserved in the vapor phase of liquid nitrogen. Purity and quantity of every magnetically sorted T cell population were checked by analytical flow cytometry. Genomic DNA was isolated from each sorted fraction and quantified by UV absorbance on a Nanodrop 2000c. On this clone: Its antigen is unknown. Nothing much larger sits one base from this clone, and base qualities are not available.

TCR CDR3 regions were amplified from genomic DNA by multiplex PCR using the deep immunoSEQ assay. Genomic DNA extracted from each cell subset was distributed evenly over all wells of several immunoSEQ 96-well plates, and each plate served as one replicate. For sorted subsets, each replicate PCR was loaded with around 220 ng genomic DNA, equivalent to roughly 30,000 T cell genomes. The purified libraries were quantified using a Qubit 3.0 fluorometer, sized with a Bioanalyzer 2100, and then quantified again using the KAPA Library Quantification kit. Each immunoSEQ 96-well plate was sequenced on its own single-read 150-cycle Illumina NextSeq 550 flow cell. Regarding the original processing steps: Because the immunoSEQ output held only junctional sequences and lacked quality scores, the filtering could not match the filtering applied to full-length reads. Sequences were annotated with PyIR, a Python wrapper for IgBLAST v1.9, using IMGT germline references to assign V/J genes and CDR3. Any read was removed if the V/J assignment was weak (E-value above 1e-6), the CDR3 was missing, or the read contained stop codons, out-of-frame junctions, or ambiguous translated residues. V3J clonotypes were defined as sequences sharing the same inferred V gene, J gene, and CDR3 amino acid sequence. The percentage overlap between two repertoires was calculated by dividing the number of shared unique clonotypes by the size of the smaller repertoire. Richness of each repertoire was evaluated using RTK rarefaction, the Chao1 estimator, and Recon v2.1 estimates of unobserved clonotypes. Generation probabilities for all TCRbeta clonotypes obtained by the gDNA method from a handful of donors were computed using OLGA. TCRdb stores this immuneACCESS table with in-frame sequences only. Part of the clones is absent; in the studies checked, under half of the shortfall reflects unresolved V genes, and no reason is known for the rest. V, J and clone size are those of that table, while D and trimming were read from the DNA. Within this sample are 950,000 to 1,300,000 clones, with 70% to 80% of them counted one time only. The ten largest make up about 1.5% of the sample.

Sequenced input: memory CD4+ T cells sorted from blood. Per the publication, the cell subset or site label means: CD45RA-negative fraction. This clonotype was sampled from a man aged 18 to 29 in good health.

The CDR3 region has the sequence CASSLYHPSGGGKTDTQYF. The DNA sequence reads TGTGCCAGCAGCTTATATCATCCTAGCGGGGGCGGGAAAACAGATACGCAGTATTTT. Here the chain combines TRBV7-2 and TRBJ2-3, with 10 junctional bases fitting TRBD2. Spanning cysteine to phenylalanine, the CDR3 consists of 19 amino acids. Only CDR3 DNA remains: 57 bases, in frame from the first base. V and J are trimmed by 2 bases and 3 bases, and the gene matches miss 14 bases of the junction. CDR1 is given as SGHTA and CDR2 as FQGNSA, both from the germline V gene.